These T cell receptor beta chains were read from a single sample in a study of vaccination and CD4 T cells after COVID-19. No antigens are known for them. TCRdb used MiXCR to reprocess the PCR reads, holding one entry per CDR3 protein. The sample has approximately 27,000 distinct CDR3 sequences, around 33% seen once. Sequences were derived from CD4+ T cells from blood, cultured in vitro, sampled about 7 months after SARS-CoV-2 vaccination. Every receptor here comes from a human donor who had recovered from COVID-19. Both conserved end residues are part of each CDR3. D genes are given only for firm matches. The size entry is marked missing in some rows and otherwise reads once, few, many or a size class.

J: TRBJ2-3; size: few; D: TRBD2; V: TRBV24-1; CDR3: CATSDRGPSGNTDTQYF; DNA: TGTGCCACCAGTGATCGGGGACCTAGCGGGAACACAGATACGCAGTATTTT
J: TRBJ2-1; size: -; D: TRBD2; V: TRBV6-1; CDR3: CASSHRRTERGLAAYNEQFF; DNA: TGTGCCAGCAGTCACCGAAGGACTGAACGGGGACTAGCGGCCTACAATGAGCAGTTCTTC
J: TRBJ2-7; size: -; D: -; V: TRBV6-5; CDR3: CASSYRDHEQYF; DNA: TGTGCCAGCAGCTACAGGGACCACGAGCAGTACTTC
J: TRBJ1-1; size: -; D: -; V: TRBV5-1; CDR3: CASSPSPRNTEAFF; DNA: TGCGCCAGCAGCCCAAGCCCCCGAAACACTGAAGCTTTCTTT
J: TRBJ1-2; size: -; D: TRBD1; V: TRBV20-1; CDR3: CSAVQGEIYGYTF; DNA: TGCAGTGCCGTACAGGGGGAGATCTATGGCTACACCTTC
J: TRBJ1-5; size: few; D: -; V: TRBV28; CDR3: CASSLDSNQPQHF; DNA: TGTGCCAGCAGCCTGGACAGCAATCAGCCCCAGCATTTT
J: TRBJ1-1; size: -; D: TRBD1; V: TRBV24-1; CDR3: CATSTAGGNTEAFF; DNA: TGTGCCACCAGTACCGCAGGGGGCAACACTGAAGCTTTCTTT
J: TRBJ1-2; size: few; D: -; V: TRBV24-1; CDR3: CATSGGHVEYTF; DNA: TGTGCCACCAGTGGAGGACACGTCGAATATACCTTC
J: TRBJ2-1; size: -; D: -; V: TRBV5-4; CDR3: CASSLDNGKQFF; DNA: TGTGCCAGCAGCTTGGATAACGGGAAGCAGTTCTTC
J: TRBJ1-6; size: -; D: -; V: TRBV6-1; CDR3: CASRRNNHNSSLHF; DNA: TGTGCCAGCAGACGGAATAACCATAATTCATCCCTCCACTTT
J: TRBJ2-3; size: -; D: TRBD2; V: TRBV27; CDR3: CASTRLSGRAVSDTQYF; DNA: TGTGCCAGCACCCGACTTAGCGGGAGGGCCGTATCAGATACGCAGTATTTT
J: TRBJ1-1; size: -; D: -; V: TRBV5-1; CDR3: CASRSTGSGTEAFF; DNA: TGCGCCAGCAGATCGACAGGCTCGGGCACTGAAGCTTTCTTT
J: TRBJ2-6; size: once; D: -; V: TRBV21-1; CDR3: CASSKGPVEHPGANVLTF; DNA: TGTGCCAGCAGTAAGGGGCCGGTAGAGCACCCTGGGGCCAACGTCCTGACTTTC
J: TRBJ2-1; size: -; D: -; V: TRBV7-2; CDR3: CASSLVLASNEQFF; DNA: TGTGCCAGCAGCTTAGTTCTAGCTAGTAATGAGCAGTTCTTC
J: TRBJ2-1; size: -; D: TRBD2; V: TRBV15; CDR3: CATSLRNPGGEQFF; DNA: TGTGCCACCAGCCTAAGGAACCCGGGAGGGGAGCAGTTCTTC
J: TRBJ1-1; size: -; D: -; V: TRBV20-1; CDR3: CSAIGRVRGEAFF; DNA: TGCAGTGCTATAGGTAGGGTTCGGGGTGAAGCTTTCTTT
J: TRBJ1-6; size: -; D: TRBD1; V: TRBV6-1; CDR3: CASAIKPGQADSPLHF; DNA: TGTGCCAGCGCAATTAAGCCGGGACAGGCAGATTCACCCCTCCACTTT
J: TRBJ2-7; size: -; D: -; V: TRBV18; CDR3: CASSPADKGYEQYF; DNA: TGTGCCAGCTCACCCGCCGATAAGGGCTACGAGCAGTACTTC
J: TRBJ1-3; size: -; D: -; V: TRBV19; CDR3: CASSILSGNTIYF; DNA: TGTGCCAGTAGTATCCTATCGGGAAACACCATATATTTT
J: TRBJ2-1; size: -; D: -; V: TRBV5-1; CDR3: CASKRAHEQFF; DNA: TGCGCCAGCAAGCGGGCGCATGAGCAGTTCTTC
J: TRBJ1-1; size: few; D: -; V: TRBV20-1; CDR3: CSARDRRVNTEAFF; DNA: TGCAGTGCTAGAGATCGCAGAGTGAACACTGAAGCTTTCTTT
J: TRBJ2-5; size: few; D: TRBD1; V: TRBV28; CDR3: CASSFGTGGLETQYF; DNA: TGTGCCAGCAGTTTTGGGACAGGGGGCTTGGAGACCCAGTACTTC
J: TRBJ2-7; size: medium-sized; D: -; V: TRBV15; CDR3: CATSRGEGDVDEQYF; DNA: TGTGCCACCAGCAGAGGGGAGGGGGATGTGGACGAGCAGTACTTC
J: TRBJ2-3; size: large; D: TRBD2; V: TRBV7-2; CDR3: CASSFGGSGADTQYF; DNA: TGTGCCAGCAGCTTCGGCGGGAGTGGGGCAGATACGCAGTATTTT
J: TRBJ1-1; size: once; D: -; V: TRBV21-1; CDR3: CASNLQGNYTEAFF; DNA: TGTGCCAGCAACCTACAGGGAAACTACACTGAAGCTTTCTTT
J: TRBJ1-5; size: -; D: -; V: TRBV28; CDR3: CASSLPLRPQHF; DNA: TGTGCCAGCAGTTTACCCCTTCGGCCCCAGCATTTT
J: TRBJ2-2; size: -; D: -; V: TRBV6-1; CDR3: CASSDFGELFF; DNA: TGTGCCAGCAGTGACTTCGGGGAGCTGTTTTTT
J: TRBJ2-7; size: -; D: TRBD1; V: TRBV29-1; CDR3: CSVARGRRPSYEQYF; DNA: TGCAGCGTTGCCAGGGGGCGCAGACCCTCCTACGAGCAGTACTTC
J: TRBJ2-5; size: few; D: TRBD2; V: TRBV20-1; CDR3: CSARLSPGLAGVETQYF; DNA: TGCAGTGCTAGACTTTCTCCGGGACTAGCGGGAGTGGAGACCCAGTACTTC
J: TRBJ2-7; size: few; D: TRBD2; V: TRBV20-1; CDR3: CSARGLAASYEQYF; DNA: TGCAGTGCTAGAGGGCTAGCGGCAAGCTACGAGCAGTACTTC
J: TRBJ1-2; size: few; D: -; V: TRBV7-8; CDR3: CASSLGRSHYGYTF; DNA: TGTGCCAGCAGCTTAGGAAGGTCTCACTATGGCTACACCTTC
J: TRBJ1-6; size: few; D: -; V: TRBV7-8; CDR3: CASSPIGQTGVSPLHF; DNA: TGTGCCAGCAGCCCCATCGGCCAGACTGGGGTTTCACCCCTCCACTTT
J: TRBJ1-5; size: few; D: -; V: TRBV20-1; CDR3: CSGSTGALSNQPQHF; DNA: TGCAGTGGTTCGACAGGCGCCCTTAGCAATCAGCCCCAGCATTTT
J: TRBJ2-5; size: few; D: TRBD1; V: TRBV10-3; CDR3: CAIRGTGDIQETQYF; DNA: TGTGCCATCAGGGGGACAGGGGATATCCAAGAGACCCAGTACTTC
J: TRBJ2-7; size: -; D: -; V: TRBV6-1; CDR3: CASSETPLSSYEQYF; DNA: TGTGCCAGCAGTGAAACCCCTCTCAGCTCCTACGAGCAGTACTTC
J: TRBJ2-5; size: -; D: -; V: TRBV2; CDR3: CARSVQETQYF; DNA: TGTGCCAGGAGTGTGCAGGAGACCCAGTACTTC
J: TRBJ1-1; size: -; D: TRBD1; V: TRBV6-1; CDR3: CATWIGAQGAGTEAFF; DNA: TGTGCCACTTGGATCGGGGCACAGGGGGCAGGGACTGAAGCTTTCTTT
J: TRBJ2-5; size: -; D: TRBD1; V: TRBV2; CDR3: CASGGDRARETQYF; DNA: TGTGCCAGCGGGGGGGACAGGGCGAGGGAGACCCAGTACTTC
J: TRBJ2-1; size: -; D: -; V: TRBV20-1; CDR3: CSANPRGSRRAYNEQFF; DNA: TGCAGTGCTAACCCACGAGGGAGCCGGAGGGCTTACAATGAGCAGTTCTTC
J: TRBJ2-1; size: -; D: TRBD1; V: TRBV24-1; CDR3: CATSPTGGTYNEQFF; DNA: TGTGCCACCAGCCCGACAGGGGGCACTTACAATGAGCAGTTCTTC
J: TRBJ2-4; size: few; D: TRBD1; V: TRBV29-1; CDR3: CSGTGTGDIQYF; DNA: TGCAGCGGGACAGGGACAGGAGACATTCAGTACTTC
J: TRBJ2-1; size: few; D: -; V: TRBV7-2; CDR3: CASTLAISSYNEQFF; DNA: TGTGCCAGCACCCTGGCCATAAGCTCCTACAATGAGCAGTTCTTC
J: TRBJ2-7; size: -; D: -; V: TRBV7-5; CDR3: CISVSETGARF; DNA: -